Only one count was recorded for the clone carrying this T cell receptor (beta chain). Its antigen is not known. Only in-frame clones appear in the TCRdb table, and some are missing; sequencing was by immunoSEQ multiplex PCR. The data contain 37,000 or so clones, about 36% of them singletons. Time point noted: after neoadjuvant nivolumab, at surgical resection. With V trimmed by 2 bases and J by 2 bases, 10 bases remained unmatched. The CDR3 consists of 17 residues. Germline V gene sequence: CDR1 MNHEY, CDR2 SMNVEV (reference sequence). The sample comes from a study of neoadjuvant anti-PD-1 for oral cavity cancer. Study results and limitations: Treg/Th17 ratio rose with pretreatment blood and fell with post-treatment tumor TCRbeta clonality. Only a few patients per response group were TCR-analyzed; validation needed.

This clonotype was sampled from a person aged 40 to 85 with oral cavity squamous cell carcinoma. The chain has TRBV27 and TRBJ2-3, with 7 bases fitting TRBD2. The sample in question was tumor tissue, obtained after nivolumab (anti-PD-1) treatment. CDR3 region: CASSLDASGAFTDTQYF. In DNA form, the CDR3 reads TGTGCCAGCAGTTTAGATGCCAGCGGGGCCTTCACAGATACGCAGTATTTT.